The text below deals with one TCR beta chain. Its specificity is not known. The junction and the germline gene differ at one end; a read error may be behind it. The sample comes from a study of T cells in Graves' hyperthyroidism and ophthalmopathy. General study points: Ophthalmopathy, which appeared later, was predicted by the model a median around 6.9 months before onset. Blood also contained most expanded thyroid clonotypes above 0.001.

The investigators amplified TCR beta CDR3 regions from RNA transcripts. Initially, a first-round RT-PCR of the TCR CDR3 employed the HTBI primer set. Via MiXCR, TCRdb re-called the multiplex PCR reads, giving one row per CDR3 protein. The table has around 760,000 distinct CDR3 sequences, approximately 40% seen once. Based on clinical symptoms, serum thyroxine and TRAb, thyroid ultrasound and orbital computed tomography, diagnoses were reached. The authors took PBMCs from roughly 9.3 ml fresh peripheral blood. The CDR3 spans 13 residues. Germline V gene lookup returns CDR1 SGHRS and CDR2 YFSETQ. This chain uses TRBV5-1 with TRBJ2-5; D is unresolved. Material for sequencing was blood. The TCR comes from a woman aged 40 to 55 with Graves' hyperthyroidism. CDR3 nucleotide sequence: TGTGCCAGCAGCGCAACGGTAGAAGAGACCCAGTACTTC. Its translation is CASSATVEETQYF.